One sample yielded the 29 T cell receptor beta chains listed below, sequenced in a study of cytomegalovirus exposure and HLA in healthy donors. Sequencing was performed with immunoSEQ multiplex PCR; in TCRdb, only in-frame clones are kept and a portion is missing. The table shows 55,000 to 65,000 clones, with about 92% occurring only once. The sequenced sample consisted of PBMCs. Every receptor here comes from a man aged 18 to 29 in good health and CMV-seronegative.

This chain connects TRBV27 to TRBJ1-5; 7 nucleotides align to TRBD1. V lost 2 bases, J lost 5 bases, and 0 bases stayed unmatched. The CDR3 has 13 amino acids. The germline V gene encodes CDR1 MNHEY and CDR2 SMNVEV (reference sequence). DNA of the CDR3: TGTGCCAGCAGTTTAGGGACAGATCAGCCCCAGCATTTT. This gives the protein CASSLGTDQPQHF.

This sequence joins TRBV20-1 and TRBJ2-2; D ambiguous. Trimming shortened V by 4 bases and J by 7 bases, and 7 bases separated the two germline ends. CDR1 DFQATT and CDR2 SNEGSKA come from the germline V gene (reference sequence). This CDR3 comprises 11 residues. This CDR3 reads CSAILIGELFF. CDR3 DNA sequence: TGCAGTGCTATCCTTATCGGGGAGCTGTTTTTT.

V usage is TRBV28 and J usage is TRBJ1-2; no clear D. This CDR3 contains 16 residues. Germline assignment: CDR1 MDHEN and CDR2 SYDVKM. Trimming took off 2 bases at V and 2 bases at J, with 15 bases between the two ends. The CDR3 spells CASSLQAGTTNYGYTF. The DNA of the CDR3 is TGTGCCAGCAGTTTACAGGCGGGTACCACGAACTATGGCTACACCTTC.

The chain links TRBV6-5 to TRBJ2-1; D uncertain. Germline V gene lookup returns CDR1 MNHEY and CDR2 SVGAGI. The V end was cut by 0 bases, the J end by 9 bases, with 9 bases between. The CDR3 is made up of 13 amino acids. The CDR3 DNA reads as TGTGCCAGCAGTTACTCTGGCAGCGTTGAGCAGTTCTTC. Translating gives CASSYSGSVEQFF.

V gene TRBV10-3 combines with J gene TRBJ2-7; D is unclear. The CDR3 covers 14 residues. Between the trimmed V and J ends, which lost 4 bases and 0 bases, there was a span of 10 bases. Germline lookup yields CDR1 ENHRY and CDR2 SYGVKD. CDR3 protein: CAISVDSSSYEQYF. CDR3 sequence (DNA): TGTGCCATCAGTGTAGACTCGAGCTCCTACGAGCAGTACTTC.

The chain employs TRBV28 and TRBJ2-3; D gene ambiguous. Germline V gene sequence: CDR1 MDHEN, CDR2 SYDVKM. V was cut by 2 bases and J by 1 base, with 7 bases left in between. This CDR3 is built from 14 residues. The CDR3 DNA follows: TGTGCCAGCAGTTTACGGTTCCGCACAGATACGCAGTATTTT. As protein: CASSLRFRTDTQYF.

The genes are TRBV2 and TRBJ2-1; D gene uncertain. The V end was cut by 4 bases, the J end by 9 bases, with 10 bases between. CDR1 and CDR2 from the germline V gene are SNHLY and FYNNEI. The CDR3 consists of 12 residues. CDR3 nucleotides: TGTGCCAGCAGTGGGAGAAAAAGTGAGCAGTTCTTC. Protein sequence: CASSGRKSEQFF.

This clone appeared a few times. CDR3 in amino acids: CSVETARTQYF. The CDR3 DNA reads TGCAGCGTGGAAACAGCAAGAACCCAGTACTTC. The rearrangement uses TRBV29-1 and TRBJ2-5; no reliable D call. CDR1 and CDR2 (germline): SQVTM, ANQGSEA. This CDR3 has 11 residues. Trimming cost V 6 bases and J 8 bases, with 13 bases left between them.

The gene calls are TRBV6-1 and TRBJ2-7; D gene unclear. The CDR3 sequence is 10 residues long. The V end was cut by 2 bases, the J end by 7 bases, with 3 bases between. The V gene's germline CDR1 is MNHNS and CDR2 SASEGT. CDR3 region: CASSELEQYF. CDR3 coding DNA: TGTGCCAGCAGTGAACTTGAGCAGTACTTC.

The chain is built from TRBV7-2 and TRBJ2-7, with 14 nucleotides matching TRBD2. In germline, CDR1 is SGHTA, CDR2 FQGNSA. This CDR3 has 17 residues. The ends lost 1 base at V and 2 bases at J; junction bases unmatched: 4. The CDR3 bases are TGTGCCAGCAGCTTAGGACTAGCGGGAGGGGGAGCCTACGAGCAGTACTTC. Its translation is CASSLGLAGGGAYEQYF.

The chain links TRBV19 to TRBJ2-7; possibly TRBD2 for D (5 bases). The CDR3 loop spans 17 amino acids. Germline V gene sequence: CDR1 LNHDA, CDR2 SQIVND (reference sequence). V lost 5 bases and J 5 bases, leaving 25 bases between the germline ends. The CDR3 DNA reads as TGTGCCAGTAGTCCAGTCGGGGTGAGTAGCATGAGAGACGAGCAGTACTTC. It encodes CASSPVGVSSMRDEQYF.

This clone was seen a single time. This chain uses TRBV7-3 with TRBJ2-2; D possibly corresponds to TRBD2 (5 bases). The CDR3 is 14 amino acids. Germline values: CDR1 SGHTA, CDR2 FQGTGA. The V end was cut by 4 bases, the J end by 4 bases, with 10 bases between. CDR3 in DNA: TGTGCCAGCAGCTCGGACTTTTCCACCGGGGAGCTGTTTTTT. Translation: CASSSDFSTGELFF.

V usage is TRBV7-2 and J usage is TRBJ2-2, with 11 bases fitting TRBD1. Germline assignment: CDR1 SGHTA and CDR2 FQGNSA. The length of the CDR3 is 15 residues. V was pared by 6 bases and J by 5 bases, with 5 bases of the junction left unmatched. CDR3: CASRLDRGLTGELFF. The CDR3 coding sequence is TGTGCCAGCAGGTTGGACAGGGGGCTTACCGGGGAGCTGTTTTTT.

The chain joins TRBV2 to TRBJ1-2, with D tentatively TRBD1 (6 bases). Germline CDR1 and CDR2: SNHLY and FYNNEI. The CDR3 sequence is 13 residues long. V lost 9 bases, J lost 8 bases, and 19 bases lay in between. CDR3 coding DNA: TGTGCCAGTTCCCGACAGGTATCGGAGGGCTACACCTTC. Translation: CASSRQVSEGYTF. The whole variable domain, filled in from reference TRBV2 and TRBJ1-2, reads EPEVTQTPSHQVTQMGQEVILRCVPISNHLYFYWYRQILGQKVEFLVSFYNNEISEKSEIFDDQFSVERPDGSNFTLKIRSTKLEDSAMYFCASSRQVSEGYTFGSGTRLTVV.

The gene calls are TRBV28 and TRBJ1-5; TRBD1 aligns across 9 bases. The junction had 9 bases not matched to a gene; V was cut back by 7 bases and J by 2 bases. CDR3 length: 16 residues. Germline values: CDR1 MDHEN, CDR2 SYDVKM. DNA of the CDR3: TGTGCCAGCAACGGGGACAGGGCCCCGGGCAATCAGCCCCAGCATTTT. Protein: CASNGDRAPGNQPQHF.

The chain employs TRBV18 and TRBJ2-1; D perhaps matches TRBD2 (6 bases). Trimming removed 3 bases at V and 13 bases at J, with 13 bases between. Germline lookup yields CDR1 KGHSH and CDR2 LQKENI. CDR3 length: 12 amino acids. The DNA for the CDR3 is TGTGCCAGCTCACCCGACAGCGGACTACAGTTCTTC. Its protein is CASSPDSGLQFF.

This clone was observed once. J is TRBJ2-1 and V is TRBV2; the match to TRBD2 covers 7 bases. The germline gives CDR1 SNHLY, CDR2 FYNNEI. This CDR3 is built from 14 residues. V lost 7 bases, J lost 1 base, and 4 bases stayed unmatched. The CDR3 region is CASKSGMSYNEQFF. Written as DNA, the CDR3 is TGTGCCAGCAAGAGCGGGATGTCCTACAATGAGCAGTTCTTC. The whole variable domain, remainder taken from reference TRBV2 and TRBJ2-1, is EPEVTQTPSHQVTQMGQEVILRCVPISNHLYFYWYRQILGQKVEFLVSFYNNEISEKSEIFDDQFSVERPDGSNFTLKIRSTKLEDSAMYFCASKSGMSYNEQFFGPGTRLTVL.

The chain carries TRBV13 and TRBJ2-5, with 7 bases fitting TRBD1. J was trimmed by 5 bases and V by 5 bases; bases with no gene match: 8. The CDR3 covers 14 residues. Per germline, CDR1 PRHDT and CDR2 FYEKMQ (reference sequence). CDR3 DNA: TGTGCCAGCAGCAGGACAGGACCGAGGGAGACCCAGTACTTC. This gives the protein CASSRTGPRETQYF. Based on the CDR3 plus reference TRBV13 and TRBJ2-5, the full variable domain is AAGVIQSPRHLIKEKRETATLKCYPIPRHDTVYWYQQGPGQDPQFLISFYEKMQSDKGSIPDRFSAQQFSDYHSELNMSSLELGDSALYFCASSRTGPRETQYFGPGTRLLVL.

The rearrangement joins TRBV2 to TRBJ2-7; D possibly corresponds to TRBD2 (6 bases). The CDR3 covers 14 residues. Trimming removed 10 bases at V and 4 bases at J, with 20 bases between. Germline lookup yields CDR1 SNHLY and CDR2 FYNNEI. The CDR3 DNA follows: TGTGCCACAAAAGTCGGGACTGGGCCTTACGAGCAGTACTTC. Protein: CATKVGTGPYEQYF.

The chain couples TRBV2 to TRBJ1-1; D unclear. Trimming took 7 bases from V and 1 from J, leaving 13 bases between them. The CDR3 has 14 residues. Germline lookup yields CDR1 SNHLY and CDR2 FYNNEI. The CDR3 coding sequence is TGTGCCAGCAACCCCAGGCGTGGGAACACTGAAGCTTTCTTT. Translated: CASNPRRGNTEAFF.

The CDR3: CASSLGYGGEQFF. The CDR3 bases are TGTGCCAGCAGCTTAGGGTATGGGGGGGAACAGTTCTTC. V is TRBV11-1 and J is TRBJ2-1, with TRBD2 identical over 7 bases. CDR1 is SGHAT, CDR2 FQDESV, per germline (reference sequence). The CDR3 is 13 residues long. V lost 1 base and J lost 13; bases outside the gene matches: 7. Variable domain in full (rest from reference TRBV11-1 and TRBJ2-1): EAEVAQSPRYKITEKSQAVAFWCDPISGHATLYWYRQILGQGPELLVQFQDESVVDDSQLPKDRFSAERLKGVDSTLKIQPAELGDSAMYLCASSLGYGGEQFFGPGTRLTVL.

The chain's CDR3 is CASSSYQRNYEQYF. DNA of the CDR3: TGTGCCAGCAGCTCTTATCAGCGAAACTACGAGCAGTACTTC. V is TRBV7-2 and J is TRBJ2-7; D remains unclear. The CDR3 loop spans 14 amino acids. Germline V gene data show CDR1 as SGHTA and CDR2 as FQGNSA. The germline V and J ends were trimmed by 4 bases and 3 bases, with 13 bases remaining between them.

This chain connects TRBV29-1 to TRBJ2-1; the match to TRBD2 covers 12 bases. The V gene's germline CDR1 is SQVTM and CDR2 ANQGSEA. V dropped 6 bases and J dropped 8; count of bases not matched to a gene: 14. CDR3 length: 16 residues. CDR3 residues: CSVGRLAGVYVDEQFF. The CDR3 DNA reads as TGCAGCGTGGGTAGACTAGCGGGAGTTTATGTTGATGAGCAGTTCTTC.

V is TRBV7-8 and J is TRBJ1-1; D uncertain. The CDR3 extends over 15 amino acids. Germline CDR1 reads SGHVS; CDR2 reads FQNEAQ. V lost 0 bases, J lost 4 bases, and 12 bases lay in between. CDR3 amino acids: CASSLALSRLTEAFF. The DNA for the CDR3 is TGTGCCAGCAGCTTAGCCTTATCTCGTCTCACTGAAGCTTTCTTT.

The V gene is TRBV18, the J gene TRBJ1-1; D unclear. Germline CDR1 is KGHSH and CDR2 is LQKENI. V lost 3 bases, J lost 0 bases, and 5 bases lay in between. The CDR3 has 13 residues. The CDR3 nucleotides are TGTGCCAGCTCACCTGGCATGAACACTGAAGCTTTCTTT. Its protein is CASSPGMNTEAFF.

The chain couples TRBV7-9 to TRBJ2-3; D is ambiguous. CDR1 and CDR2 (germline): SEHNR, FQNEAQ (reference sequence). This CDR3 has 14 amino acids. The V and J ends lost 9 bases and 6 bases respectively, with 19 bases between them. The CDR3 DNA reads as TGTGCCAGGACGTCCAAGCGAAGTACCGATACGCAGTATTTT. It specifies CARTSKRSTDTQYF.

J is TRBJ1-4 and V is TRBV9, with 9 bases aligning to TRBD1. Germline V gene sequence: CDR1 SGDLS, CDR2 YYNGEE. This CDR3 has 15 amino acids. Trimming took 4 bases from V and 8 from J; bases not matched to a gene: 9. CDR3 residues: CASSTRTGESEKLFF. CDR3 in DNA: TGTGCCAGCAGCACCCGGACAGGGGAAAGCGAAAAACTGTTTTTT.

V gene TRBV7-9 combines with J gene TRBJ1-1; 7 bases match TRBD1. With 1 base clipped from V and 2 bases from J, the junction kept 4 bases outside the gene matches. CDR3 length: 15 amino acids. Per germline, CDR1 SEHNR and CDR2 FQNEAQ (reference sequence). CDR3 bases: TGTGCCAGCAGCTTAGTTGGGACAGCCAACACTGAAGCTTTCTTT. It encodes CASSLVGTANTEAFF.

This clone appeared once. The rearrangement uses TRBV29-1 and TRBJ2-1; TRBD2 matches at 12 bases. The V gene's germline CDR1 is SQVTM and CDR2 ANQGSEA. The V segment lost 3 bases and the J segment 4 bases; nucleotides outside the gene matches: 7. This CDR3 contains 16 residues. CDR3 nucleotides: TGCAGCGTTGATGGGACTAGCGGGTTTTCTTACAATGAGCAGTTCTTC. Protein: CSVDGTSGFSYNEQFF.